Included here is one TCR beta chain sequence, with context. No antigen is known for it. The method was immunoSEQ multiplex PCR; TCRdb's version includes in-frame clones alone and lacks a portion of them. This table holds about 140,000 clones, 85% to 90% found once. The data originate from a study of T cell responses to AZD1222 COVID-19 vaccine. Study-wide context: Second-dose groups at about 4 or about 12 weeks were pooled.

From germline, CDR1 is KGHSH and CDR2 LQKENI. This CDR3 has 14 amino acids. The ends were cut back, 3 bases at V and 6 bases at J, with 12 bases in the middle. Study-level findings and limits: CD4 TCRs linked to vaccination spanned spike, dominating at 160-218 and 743-854. Baseline seropositives among AZD1222 recipients totaled only five to seven. Nearly half of unique spike-specific TCRs reportedly avoided B.1.351 and B.1.1.7 mutated regions.

This chain uses TRBV18 with TRBJ1-5; weak D call: TRBD1 (6 bases). This receptor was obtained from an adult in good health. The material was peripheral blood, obtained on day 0 of AZD1222 vaccination. The CDR3 region is CASSPPGEGQPQHF. The CDR3 DNA is TGTGCCAGCTCACCCCCAGGGGAAGGTCAGCCCCAGCATTTT.